This TCR beta chain was identified during a study of neurological immune-mediated disorders. TCRdb redid the calling of the 5' RACE reads with MiXCR, one entry per CDR3 protein. The table includes about 38,000 distinct CDR3 sequences, more than 4.5% detected once. This clonotype came up many times. The CDR3 totals 13 residues. Germline V CDR1 and CDR2: SGHTA, FQGTGA. V was clipped by 4 bases and J by 6 bases, with 12 bases between them. Sample: CD4+ T cells from blood. The sequence derives from a young man in good health. This chain connects TRBV7-3 to TRBJ1-2; D possibly corresponds to TRBD1 (6 bases). CDR3 residues: CASSSQGGNGYTF. The CDR3 DNA reads as TGTGCCAGCAGCTCACAGGGAGGAAATGGCTACACCTTC.